Following are 6 T cell receptor beta chains from one sample sequenced in a study of T cell responses to AZD1222 COVID-19 vaccine. Sequencing was performed with immunoSEQ multiplex PCR; in TCRdb, only in-frame clones are kept and a portion is missing. This table holds 120,000 to 150,000 clones, 91% found once. Sequenced here: peripheral blood, sampled on day 0 of AZD1222 vaccination. The receptor source for this set is an adult in good health.

V and J are TRBV4-2 and TRBJ2-5, with D perhaps TRBD1 (5 bases). Per the germline V gene, CDR1 is LGHNA and CDR2 is YNFKEQ. Between the trimmed V and J ends, which lost 4 bases and 5 bases, there was a span of 20 bases. This CDR3 region has 16 residues. The CDR3 coding sequence is TGTGCCAGCAGCCGGAGTGGAACGCAGGGCGGCGAGACCCAGTACTTC. Translating gives CASSRSGTQGGETQYF.

The rearrangement uses TRBV2 and TRBJ2-7, with 12 positions matching TRBD1. The V segment lost 4 bases and the J segment 7 bases; nucleotides outside the gene matches: 11. The V gene's germline CDR1 is SNHLY and CDR2 FYNNEI. The CDR3 loop spans 16 amino acids. This CDR3 is CASSVFEGTGGVEQYF. The CDR3 region has the DNA TGTGCCAGCAGTGTCTTTGAAGGGACAGGGGGCGTGGAGCAGTACTTC.

This chain uses TRBV6-1 with TRBJ1-1; 8 positions agree with TRBD1. Germline CDR1 and CDR2: MNHNS and SASEGT. This CDR3 spans 16 amino acids. V was pared by 3 bases and J by 8 bases, with 14 bases of the junction left unmatched. The CDR3 coding sequence is TGTGCCAGCAGTGAGGTCGAAATCGGGACAGGCAGAGAAGCTTTCTTT. Protein sequence: CASSEVEIGTGREAFF.

The chain joins TRBV28 to TRBJ2-1; TRBD2 matches 15 bases. The ends lost 10 bases at V and 4 bases at J; junction bases unmatched: 5. The CDR3 runs to 15 residues. The germline V gene has CDR1 MDHEN and CDR2 SYDVKM. The CDR3: CAIRTSGRGYNEQFF. Here the CDR3 DNA reads TGTGCCATCCGGACTAGCGGGAGGGGGTACAATGAGCAGTTCTTC.

The rearrangement links TRBV9 to TRBJ1-2; TRBD1 might be the D (6 bases). The CDR3 extends over 13 amino acids. From germline, CDR1 is SGDLS and CDR2 YYNGEE. V was shortened by 3 bases and J by 3 bases, with 9 bases between the two germline ends. CDR3: CASSEGGHYGYTF. The DNA of the CDR3 is TGTGCCAGCAGCGAGGGGGGACACTATGGCTACACCTTC.

This chain links TRBV4-3 with TRBJ2-7; tentative D call: TRBD1 (5 bases). V lost 1 base to trimming and J lost 2 bases, with 12 bases between them. The CDR3 contains 15 residues. Germline assignment: CDR1 LGHNA and CDR2 YSLEER. The DNA of the CDR3 is TGCGCCAGCAGCCAAGGGACGACAGCCGCCTACGAGCAGTACTTC. It codes for CASSQGTTAAYEQYF.